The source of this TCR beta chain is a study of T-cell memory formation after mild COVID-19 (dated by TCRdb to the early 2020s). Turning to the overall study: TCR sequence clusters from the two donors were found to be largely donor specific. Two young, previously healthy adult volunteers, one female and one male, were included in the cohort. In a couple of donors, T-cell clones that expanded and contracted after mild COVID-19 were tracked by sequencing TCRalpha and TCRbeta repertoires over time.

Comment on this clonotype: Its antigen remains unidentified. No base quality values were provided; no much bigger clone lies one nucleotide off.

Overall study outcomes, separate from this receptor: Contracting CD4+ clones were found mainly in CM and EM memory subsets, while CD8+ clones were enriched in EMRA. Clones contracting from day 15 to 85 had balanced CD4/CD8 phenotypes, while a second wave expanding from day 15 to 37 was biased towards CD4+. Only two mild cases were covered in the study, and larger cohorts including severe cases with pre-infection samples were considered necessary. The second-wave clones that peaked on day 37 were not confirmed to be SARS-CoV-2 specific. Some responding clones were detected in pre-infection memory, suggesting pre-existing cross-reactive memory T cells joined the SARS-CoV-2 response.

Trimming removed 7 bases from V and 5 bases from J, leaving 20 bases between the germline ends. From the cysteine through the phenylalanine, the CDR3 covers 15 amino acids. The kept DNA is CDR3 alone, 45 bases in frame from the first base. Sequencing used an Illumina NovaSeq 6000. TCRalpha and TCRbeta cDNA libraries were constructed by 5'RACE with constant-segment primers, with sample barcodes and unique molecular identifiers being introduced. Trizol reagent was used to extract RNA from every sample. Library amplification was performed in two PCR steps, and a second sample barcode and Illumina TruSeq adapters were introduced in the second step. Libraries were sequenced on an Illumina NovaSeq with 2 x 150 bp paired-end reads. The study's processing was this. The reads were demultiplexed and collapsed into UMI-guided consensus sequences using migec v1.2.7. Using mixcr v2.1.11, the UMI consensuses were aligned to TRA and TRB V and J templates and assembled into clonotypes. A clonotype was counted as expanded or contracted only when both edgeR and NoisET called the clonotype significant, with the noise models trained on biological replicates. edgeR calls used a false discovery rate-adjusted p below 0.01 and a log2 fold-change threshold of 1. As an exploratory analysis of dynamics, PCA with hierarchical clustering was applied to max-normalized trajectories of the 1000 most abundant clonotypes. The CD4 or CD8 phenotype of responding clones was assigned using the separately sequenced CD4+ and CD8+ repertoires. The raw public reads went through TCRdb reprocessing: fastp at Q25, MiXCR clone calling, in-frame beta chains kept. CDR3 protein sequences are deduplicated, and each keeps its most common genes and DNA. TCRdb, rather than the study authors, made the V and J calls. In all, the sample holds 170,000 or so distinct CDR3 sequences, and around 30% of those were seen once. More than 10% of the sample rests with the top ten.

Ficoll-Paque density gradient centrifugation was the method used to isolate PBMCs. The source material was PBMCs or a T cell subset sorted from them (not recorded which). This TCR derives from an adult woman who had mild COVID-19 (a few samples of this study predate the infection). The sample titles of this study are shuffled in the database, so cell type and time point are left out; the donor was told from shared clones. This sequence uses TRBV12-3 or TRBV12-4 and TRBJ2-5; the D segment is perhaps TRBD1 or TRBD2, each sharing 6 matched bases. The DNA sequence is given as TGTGCCAGCACCTTCGCGCTAGGGGGGAGGGAGACCCAGTACTTC. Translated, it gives CASTFALGGRETQYF.